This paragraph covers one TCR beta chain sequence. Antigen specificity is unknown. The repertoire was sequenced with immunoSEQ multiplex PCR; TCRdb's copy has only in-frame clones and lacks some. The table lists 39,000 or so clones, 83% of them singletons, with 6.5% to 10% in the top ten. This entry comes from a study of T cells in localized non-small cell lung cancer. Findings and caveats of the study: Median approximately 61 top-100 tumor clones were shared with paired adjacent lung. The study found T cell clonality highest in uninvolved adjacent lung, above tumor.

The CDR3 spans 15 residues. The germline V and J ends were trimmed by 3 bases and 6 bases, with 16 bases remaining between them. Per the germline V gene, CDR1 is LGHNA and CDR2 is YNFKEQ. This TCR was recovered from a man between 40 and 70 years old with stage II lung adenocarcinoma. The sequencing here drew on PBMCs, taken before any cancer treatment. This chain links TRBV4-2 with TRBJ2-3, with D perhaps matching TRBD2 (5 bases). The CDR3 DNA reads TGTGCCAGCAGCCAGGACGCCCGCGCGGGCGATACGCAGTATTTT. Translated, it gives CASSQDARAGDTQYF.